This T cell receptor beta chain was sequenced for a study of cytomegalovirus exposure and HLA in healthy donors. Findings of the study overall: Researchers reported in a later analysis that a missense DCLRE1C variant was tied to TCR beta V- and J-gene trimming.

PCR was performed using 60 Vbeta and 13 Jbeta primers. This table comes from immunoSEQ multiplex PCR, and its TCRdb copy is limited to in-frame clones, with some not included. The table records approximately 210,000 clones, around 79% of them present only once. CDR3 length equals 16 residues. V lost 2 bases, J lost 0 bases, and 2 bases stayed unmatched. The germline V gene has CDR1 SGHNT and CDR2 YENEEA. Regarding this clone: Its specificity is not known.

Sequencing input: PBMCs. The rearrangement uses TRBV11-3 and TRBJ2-3; 10 bases map to TRBD2. This TCR derives from a male donor in good health and CMV-seropositive. The CDR3 region is CASSLSGGVSTDTQYF. CDR3 DNA sequence: TGTGCCAGCAGCTTAAGCGGGGGGGTGAGCACAGATACGCAGTATTTT.